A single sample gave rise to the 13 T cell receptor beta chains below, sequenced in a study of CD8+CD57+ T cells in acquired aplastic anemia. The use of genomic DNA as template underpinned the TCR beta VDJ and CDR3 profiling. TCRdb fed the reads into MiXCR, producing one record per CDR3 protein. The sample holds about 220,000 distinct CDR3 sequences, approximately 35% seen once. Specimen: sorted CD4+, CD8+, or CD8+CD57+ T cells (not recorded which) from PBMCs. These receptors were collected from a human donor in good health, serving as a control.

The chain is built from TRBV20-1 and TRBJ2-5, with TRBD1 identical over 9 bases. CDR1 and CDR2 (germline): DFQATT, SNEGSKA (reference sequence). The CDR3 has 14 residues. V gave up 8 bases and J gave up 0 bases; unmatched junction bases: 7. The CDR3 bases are TGCAGTACAAAAGGGACAGGGTACCAAGAGACCCAGTACTTC. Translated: CSTKGTGYQETQYF.

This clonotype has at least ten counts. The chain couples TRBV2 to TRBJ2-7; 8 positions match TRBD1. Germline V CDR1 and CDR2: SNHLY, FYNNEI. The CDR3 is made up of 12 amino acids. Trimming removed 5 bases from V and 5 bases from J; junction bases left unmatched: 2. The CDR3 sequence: CASSQGAHEQYF. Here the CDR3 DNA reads TGTGCCAGCAGTCAGGGGGCACACGAGCAGTACTTC.

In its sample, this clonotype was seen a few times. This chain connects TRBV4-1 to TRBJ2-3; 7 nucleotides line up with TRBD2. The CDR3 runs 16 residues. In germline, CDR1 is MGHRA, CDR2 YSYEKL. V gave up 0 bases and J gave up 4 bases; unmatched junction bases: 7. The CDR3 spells CASSQERGVVADTQYF. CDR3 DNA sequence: TGCGCCAGCAGCCAAGAACGGGGGGTAGTCGCAGATACGCAGTATTTT.

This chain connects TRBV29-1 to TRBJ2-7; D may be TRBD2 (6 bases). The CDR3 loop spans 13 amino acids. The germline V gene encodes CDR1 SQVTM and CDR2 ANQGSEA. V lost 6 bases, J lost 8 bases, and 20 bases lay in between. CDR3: CSVGTVGRGQQYF. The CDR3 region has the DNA TGCAGCGTCGGGACTGTAGGTAGGGGACAGCAGTACTTC.

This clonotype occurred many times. CDR3 residues: CASSPSSYEQYF. Written as DNA, the CDR3 is TGTGCCAGCAGCCCCTCGTCCTACGAGCAGTACTTC. This chain links TRBV7-2 with TRBJ2-7, with D uncertain. With 5 bases removed from V and 1 base from J, the gap between germline ends came to 6 bases. CDR1 and CDR2 (germline): SGHTA, FQGNSA. This CDR3 comprises 12 residues.

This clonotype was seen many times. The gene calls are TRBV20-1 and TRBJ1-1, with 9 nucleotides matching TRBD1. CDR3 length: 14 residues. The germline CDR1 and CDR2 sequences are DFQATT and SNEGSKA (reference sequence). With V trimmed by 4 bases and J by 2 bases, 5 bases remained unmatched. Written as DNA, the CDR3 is TGCAGTGCTATCCGGGACAGGGTAAACACTGAAGCTTTCTTT. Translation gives CSAIRDRVNTEAFF.

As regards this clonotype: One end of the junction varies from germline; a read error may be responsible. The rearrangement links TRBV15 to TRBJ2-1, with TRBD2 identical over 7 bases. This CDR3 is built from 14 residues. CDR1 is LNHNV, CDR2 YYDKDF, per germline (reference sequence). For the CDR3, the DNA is TGTGCCAGCAGCCTTCGGGGGGTATACAATGAGCAGTTCTTC. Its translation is CASSLRGVYNEQFF. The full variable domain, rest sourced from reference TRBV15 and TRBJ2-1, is DAMVIQNPRYQVTQFGKPVTLSCSQTLNHNVMYWYQQKSSQAPKLLFHYYDKDFNNEADTPDNFQSRRPNTSFCFLDIRSPGLGDTAMYLCASSLRGVYNEQFFGPGTRLTVL.

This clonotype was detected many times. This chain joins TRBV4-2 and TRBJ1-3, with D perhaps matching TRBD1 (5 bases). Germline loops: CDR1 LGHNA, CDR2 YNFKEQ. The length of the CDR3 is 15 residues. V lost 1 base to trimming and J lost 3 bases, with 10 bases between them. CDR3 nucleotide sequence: TGTGCCAGCAGCCAAGGGGACGGGGGTGGAAACACCATATATTTT. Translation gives CASSQGDGGGNTIYF.

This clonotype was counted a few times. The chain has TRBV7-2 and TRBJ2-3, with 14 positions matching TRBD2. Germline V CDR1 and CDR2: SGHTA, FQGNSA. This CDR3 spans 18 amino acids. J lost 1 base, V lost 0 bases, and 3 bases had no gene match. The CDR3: CASSLALTSGGGTDTQYF. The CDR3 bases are TGTGCCAGCAGCTTAGCGTTGACTAGCGGGGGGGGCACAGATACGCAGTATTTT.

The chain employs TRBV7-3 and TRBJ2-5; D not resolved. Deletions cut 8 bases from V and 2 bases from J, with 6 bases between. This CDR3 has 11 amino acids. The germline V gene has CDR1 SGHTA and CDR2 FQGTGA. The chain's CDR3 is CASGKQETQYF. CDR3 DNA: TGTGCCAGCGGGAAGCAAGAGACCCAGTACTTC.

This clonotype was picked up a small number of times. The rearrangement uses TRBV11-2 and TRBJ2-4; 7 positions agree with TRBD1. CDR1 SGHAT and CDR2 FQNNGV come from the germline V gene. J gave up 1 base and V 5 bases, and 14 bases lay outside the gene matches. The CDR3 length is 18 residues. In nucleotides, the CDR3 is TGTGCCAGCAGCGTAGGACAGGCCCGAGGTTGGGCCAAAAACATTCAGTACTTC. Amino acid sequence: CASSVGQARGWAKNIQYF.

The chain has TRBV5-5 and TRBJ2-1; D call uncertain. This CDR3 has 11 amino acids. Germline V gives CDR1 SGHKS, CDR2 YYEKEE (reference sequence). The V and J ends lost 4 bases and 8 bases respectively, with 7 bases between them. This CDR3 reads CASSRADEQFF. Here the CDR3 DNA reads TGTGCCAGCAGCCGCGCGGATGAGCAGTTCTTC.

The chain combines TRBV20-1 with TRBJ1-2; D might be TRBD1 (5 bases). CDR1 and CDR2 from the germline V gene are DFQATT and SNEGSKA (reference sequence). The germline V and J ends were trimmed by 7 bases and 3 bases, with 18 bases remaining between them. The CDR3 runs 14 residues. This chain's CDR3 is CSVRAPHPDYGYTF. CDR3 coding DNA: TGCAGTGTCAGGGCACCTCACCCCGACTATGGCTACACCTTC.